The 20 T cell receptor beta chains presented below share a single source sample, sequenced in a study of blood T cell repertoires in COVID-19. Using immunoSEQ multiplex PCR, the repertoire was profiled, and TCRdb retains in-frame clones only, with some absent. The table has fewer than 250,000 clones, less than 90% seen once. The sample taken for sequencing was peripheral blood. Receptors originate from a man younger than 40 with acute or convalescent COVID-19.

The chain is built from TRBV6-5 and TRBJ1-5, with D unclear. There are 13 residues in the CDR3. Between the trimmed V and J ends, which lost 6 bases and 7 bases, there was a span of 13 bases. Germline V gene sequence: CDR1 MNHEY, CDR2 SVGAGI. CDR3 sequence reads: CASRRGLEQPQHF. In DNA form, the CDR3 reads TGTGCCAGCAGGCGAGGGCTAGAACAGCCCCAGCATTTT.

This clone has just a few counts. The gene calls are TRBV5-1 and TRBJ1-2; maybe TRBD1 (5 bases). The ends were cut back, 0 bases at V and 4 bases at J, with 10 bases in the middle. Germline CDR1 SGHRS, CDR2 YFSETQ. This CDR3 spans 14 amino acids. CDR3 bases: TGCGCCAGCAGCTTGGGACAGACGACCTATGGCTACACCTTC. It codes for CASSLGQTTYGYTF. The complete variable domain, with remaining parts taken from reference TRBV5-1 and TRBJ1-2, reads KAGVTQTPRYLIKTRGQQVTLSCSPISGHRSVSWYQQTPGQGLQFLFEYFSETQRNKGNFPGRFSGRQFSNSRSEMNVSTLELGDSALYLCASSLGQTTYGYTFGSGTRLTVV.

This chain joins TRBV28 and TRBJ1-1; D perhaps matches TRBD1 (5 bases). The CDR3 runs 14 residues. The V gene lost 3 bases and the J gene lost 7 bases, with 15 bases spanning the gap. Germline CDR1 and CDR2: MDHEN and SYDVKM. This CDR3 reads CASSFPMAGNEAFF. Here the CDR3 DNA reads TGTGCCAGCAGTTTCCCTATGGCAGGGAATGAAGCTTTCTTT.

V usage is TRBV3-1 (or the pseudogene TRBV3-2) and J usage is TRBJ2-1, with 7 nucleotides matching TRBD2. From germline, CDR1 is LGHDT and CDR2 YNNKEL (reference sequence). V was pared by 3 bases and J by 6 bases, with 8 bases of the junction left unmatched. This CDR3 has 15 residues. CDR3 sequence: CASSHSQRGSNEQFF. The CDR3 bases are TGTGCCAGCAGCCACAGCCAGCGGGGATCCAATGAGCAGTTCTTC.

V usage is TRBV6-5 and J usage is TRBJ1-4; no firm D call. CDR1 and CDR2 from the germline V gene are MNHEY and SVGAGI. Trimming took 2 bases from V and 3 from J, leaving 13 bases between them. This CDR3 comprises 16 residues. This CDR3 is CASSYTAGSANEKLFF. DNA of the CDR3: TGTGCCAGCAGTTACACCGCCGGGTCAGCTAATGAAAAACTGTTTTTT.

Written as DNA, the CDR3 is TGTGCCAGCTCACCTCGACAGTTTTCTAACTATGGCTACACCTTC. Encoded protein: CASSPRQFSNYGYTF. V is TRBV18 and J is TRBJ1-2; D might be TRBD1 (5 bases). The CDR3 consists of 15 residues. Germline loops: CDR1 KGHSH, CDR2 LQKENI. V shed 3 bases and J shed 0 bases, with 11 bases lying between them.

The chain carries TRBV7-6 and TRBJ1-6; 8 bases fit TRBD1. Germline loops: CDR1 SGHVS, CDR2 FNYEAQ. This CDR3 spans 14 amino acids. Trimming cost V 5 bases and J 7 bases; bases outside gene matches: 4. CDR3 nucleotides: TGTGCCAGCAGCAAAGGACAGGGAAATTCACCCCTCCACTTT. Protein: CASSKGQGNSPLHF.

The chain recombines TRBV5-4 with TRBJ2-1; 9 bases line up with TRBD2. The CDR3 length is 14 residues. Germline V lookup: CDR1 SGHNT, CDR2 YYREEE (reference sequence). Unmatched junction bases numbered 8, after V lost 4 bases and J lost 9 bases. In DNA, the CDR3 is TGTGCCAGCAGCGGTACCGGGACTAGCACTGAGCAGTTCTTC. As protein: CASSGTGTSTEQFF.

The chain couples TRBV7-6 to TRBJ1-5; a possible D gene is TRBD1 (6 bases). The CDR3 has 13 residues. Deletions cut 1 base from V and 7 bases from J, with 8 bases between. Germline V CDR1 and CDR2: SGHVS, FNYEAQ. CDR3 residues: CASSLERGQPQHF. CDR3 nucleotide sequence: TGTGCCAGCAGCTTAGAGAGGGGGCAGCCCCAGCATTTT.

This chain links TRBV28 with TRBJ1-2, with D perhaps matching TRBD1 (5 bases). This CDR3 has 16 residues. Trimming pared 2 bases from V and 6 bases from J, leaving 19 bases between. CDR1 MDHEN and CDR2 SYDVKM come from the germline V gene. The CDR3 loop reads CASSLSGGRFQNGYTF. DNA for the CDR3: TGTGCCAGCAGTTTAAGCGGGGGACGGTTCCAAAATGGCTACACCTTC.

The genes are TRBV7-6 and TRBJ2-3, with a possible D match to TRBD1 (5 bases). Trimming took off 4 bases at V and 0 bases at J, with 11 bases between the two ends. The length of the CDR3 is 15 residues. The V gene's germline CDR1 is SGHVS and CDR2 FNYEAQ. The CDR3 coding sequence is TGTGCCAGCAGCTACAGGACCTCTAGCACAGATACGCAGTATTTT. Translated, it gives CASSYRTSSTDTQYF.

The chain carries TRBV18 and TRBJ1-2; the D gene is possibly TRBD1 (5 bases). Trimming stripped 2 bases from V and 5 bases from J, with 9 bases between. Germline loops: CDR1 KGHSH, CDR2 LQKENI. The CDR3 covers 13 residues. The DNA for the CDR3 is TGTGCCAGCTCACCAAGCAGGGATTATGGCTACACCTTC. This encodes CASSPSRDYGYTF.

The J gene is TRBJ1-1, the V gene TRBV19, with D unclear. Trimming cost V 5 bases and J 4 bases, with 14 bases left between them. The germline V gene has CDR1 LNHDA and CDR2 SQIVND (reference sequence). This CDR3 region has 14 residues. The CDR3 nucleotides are TGTGCCAGTAGTTCCCTGGGGAGCTTCACTGAAGCTTTCTTT. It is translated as CASSSLGSFTEAFF.

The CDR3 region has the DNA TGTGCCAGCAGTTATAGTAGGGGCACTGAAGCTTTCTTT. This gives the protein CASSYSRGTEAFF. This rearrangement joins TRBV27 to TRBJ1-1; D perhaps matches TRBD1 (5 bases). From germline, CDR1 is MNHEY and CDR2 SMNVEV (reference sequence). CDR3 length: 13 amino acids. With 4 bases removed from V and 4 bases from J, the gap between germline ends came to 10 bases.

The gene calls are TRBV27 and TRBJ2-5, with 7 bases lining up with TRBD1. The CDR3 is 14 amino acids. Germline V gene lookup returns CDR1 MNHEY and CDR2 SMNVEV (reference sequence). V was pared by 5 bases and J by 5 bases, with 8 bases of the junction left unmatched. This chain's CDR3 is CASSNTGARETQYF. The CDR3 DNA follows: TGTGCCAGCAGTAACACAGGGGCTCGGGAGACCCAGTACTTC.

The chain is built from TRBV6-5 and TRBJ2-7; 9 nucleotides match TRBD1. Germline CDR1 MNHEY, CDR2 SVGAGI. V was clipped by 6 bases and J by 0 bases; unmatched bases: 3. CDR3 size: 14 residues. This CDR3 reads CASSRTGDSYEQYF. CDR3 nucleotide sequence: TGTGCCAGCAGCCGGACAGGGGACTCCTACGAGCAGTACTTC.

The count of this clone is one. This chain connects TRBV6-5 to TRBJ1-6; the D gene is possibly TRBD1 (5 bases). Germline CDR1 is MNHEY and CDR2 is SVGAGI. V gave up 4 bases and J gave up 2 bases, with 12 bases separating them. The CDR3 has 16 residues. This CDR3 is CASSWKGTPYNSPLHF. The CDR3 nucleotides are TGTGCCAGCAGTTGGAAAGGGACTCCCTATAATTCACCCCTCCACTTT.

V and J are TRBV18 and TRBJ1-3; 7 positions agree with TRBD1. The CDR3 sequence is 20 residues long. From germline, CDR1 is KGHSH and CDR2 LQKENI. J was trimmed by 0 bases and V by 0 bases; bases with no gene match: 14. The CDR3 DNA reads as TGTGCCAGCTCACCACCTCGACAGGGAAACTTCTTTATCTCTGGAAACACCATATATTTT. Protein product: CASSPPRQGNFFISGNTIYF.

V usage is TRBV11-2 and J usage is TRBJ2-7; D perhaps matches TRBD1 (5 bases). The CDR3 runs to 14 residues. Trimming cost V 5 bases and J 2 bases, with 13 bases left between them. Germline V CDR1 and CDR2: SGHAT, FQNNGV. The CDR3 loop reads CASSARRQTYEQYF. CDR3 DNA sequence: TGTGCCAGCAGCGCGAGACGACAGACCTACGAGCAGTACTTC.

The CDR3 sequence: CASSYRVGNTGELFF. CDR3 DNA: TGTGCCAGCAGCTACCGGGTTGGGAACACCGGGGAGCTGTTTTTT. V usage is TRBV7-2 and J usage is TRBJ2-2; D gene ambiguous. The length of the CDR3 is 15 residues. Looked up from germline, CDR1 is SGHTA and CDR2 is FQGNSA. Trimming pared 4 bases from V and 1 base from J, leaving 10 bases between.